This T cell receptor beta chain was recovered during a study of technical replicates of blood from a few donors. Produced via immunoSEQ multiplex PCR; TCRdb's table is partial and in-frame only. This table has tens of thousands of clones, 85% to 95% appearing once. The germline V gene encodes CDR1 SGHDT and CDR2 YYEEEE. Trimming shortened V by 1 base and J by 10 bases, and 17 bases separated the two germline ends. The CDR3 runs 14 residues. The chain links TRBV5-6 to TRBJ1-1; D possibly corresponds to TRBD1 (6 bases). This sequence originates from a human donor in good health. The source material was T cells isolated from PBMCs. This CDR3 is CASSLIQGNFGAFF. The CDR3 DNA is TGTGCCAGCAGCTTGATACAGGGAAATTTTGGAGCTTTCTTT.